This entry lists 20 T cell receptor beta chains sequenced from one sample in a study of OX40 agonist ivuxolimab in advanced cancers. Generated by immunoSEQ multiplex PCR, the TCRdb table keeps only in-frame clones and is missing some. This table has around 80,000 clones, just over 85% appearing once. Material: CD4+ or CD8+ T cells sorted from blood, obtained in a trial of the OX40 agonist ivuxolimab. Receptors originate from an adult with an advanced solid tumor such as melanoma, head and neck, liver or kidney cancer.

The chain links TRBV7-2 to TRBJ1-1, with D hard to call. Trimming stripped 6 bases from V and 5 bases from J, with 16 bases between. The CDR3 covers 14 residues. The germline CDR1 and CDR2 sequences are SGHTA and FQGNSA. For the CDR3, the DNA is TGTGCCAGCAGTTTTACTCCGGCAGATACTGAAGCTTTCTTT. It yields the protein CASSFTPADTEAFF. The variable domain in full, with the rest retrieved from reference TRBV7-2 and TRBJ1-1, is GAGVSQSPSNKVTEKGKDVELRCDPISGHTALYWYRQSLGQGLEFLIYFQGNSAPDKSGLPSDRFSAERTGGSVSTLTIQRTQQEDSAVYLCASSFTPADTEAFFGQGTRLTVV.

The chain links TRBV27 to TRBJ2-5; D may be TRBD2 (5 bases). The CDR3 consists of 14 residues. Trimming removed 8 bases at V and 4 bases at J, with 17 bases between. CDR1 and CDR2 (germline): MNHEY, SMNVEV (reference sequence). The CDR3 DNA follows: TGTGCCAGCTATCCCGGGCCCGGAGGAGAGACCCAGTACTTC. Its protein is CASYPGPGGETQYF.

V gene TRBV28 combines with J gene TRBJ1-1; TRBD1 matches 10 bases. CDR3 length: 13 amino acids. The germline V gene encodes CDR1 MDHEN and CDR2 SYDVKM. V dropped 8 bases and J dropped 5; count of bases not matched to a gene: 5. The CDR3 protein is CASHGTGETEAFF. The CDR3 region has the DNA TGTGCCAGCCACGGGACAGGGGAAACTGAAGCTTTCTTT.

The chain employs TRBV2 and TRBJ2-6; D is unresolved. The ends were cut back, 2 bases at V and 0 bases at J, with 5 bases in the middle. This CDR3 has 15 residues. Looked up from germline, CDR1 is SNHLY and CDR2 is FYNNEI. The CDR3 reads CASSELTSGANVLTF. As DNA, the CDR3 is TGTGCCAGCAGTGAACTGACCTCTGGGGCCAACGTCCTGACTTTC. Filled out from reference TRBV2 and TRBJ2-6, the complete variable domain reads EPEVTQTPSHQVTQMGQEVILRCVPISNHLYFYWYRQILGQKVEFLVSFYNNEISEKSEIFDDQFSVERPDGSNFTLKIRSTKLEDSAMYFCASSELTSGANVLTFGAGSRLTVL.

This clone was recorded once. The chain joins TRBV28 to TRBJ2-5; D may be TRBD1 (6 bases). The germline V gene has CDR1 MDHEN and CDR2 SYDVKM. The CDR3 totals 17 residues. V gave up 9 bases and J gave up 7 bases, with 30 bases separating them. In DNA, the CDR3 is TGTGCCAGTAGCCTCTACTCAGGAGTGGGGGCGGTGGGGACCCAGTACTTC. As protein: CASSLYSGVGAVGTQYF.

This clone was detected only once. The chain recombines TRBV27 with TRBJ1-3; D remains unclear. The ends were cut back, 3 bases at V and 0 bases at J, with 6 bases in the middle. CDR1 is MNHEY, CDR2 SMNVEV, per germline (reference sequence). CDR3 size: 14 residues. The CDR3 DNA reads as TGTGCCAGCAGTTTGTACAGCTCTGGAAACACCATATATTTT. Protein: CASSLYSSGNTIYF.

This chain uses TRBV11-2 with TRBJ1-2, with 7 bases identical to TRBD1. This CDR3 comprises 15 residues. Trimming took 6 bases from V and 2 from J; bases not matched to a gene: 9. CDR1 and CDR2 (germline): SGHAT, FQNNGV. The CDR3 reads CASSPNRGENYGYTF. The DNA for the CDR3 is TGTGCCAGCAGTCCTAACAGGGGAGAGAACTATGGCTACACCTTC.

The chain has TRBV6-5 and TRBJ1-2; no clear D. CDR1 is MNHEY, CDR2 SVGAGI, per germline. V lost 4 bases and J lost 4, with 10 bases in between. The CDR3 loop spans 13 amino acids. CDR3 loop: CASSFSGSYGYTF. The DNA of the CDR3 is TGTGCCAGCAGTTTCTCGGGAAGCTATGGCTACACCTTC.

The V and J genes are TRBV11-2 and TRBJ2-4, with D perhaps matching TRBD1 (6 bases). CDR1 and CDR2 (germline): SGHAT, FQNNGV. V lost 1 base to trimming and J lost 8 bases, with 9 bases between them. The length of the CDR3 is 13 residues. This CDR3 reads CASSLAGVDIQYF. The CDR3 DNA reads TGTGCCAGCAGCTTAGCAGGGGTGGACATTCAGTACTTC.

CDR3 protein: CASSSSGGVNTGELFF. CDR3 coding DNA: TGTGCCAGCAGTTCGAGCGGGGGGGTGAACACCGGGGAGCTGTTTTTT. The chain recombines TRBV28 with TRBJ2-2; 10 bases match TRBD2. Germline V gene sequence: CDR1 MDHEN, CDR2 SYDVKM. The trim removed 4 bases at V and 1 base at J, leaving 3 bases unmatched. The CDR3 runs to 16 residues.

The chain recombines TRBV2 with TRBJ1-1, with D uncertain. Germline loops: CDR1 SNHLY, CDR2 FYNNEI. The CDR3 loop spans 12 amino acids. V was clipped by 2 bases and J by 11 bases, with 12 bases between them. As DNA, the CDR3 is TGTGCCAGCAGTGAACAGGAGTGGTTGGCTTTCTTT. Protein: CASSEQEWLAFF.

The CDR3, as DNA: TGTGCCAGCAGCATAAACCCAGGCCCGGGAGTCGGGGAGACCCAGTACTTC. This encodes CASSINPGPGVGETQYF. This chain links TRBV5-8 with TRBJ2-5; D may be TRBD2 (6 bases). The CDR3 is 17 residues long. The ends were cut back, 4 bases at V and 5 bases at J, with 24 bases in the middle. The germline CDR1 and CDR2 sequences are SGHTS and YDEGEE.

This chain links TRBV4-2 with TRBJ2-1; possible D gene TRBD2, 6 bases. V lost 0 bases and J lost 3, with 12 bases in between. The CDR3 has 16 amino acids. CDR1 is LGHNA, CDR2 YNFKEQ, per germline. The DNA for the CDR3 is TGTGCCAGCAGCCAAGAGTCGGGGAGGAGCTACAATGAGCAGTTCTTC. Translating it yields CASSQESGRSYNEQFF.

CDR3 protein: CASRRQGGDNQPQHF. The CDR3 coding sequence is TGTGCCAGCAGAAGACAGGGGGGGGACAATCAGCCCCAGCATTTT. The chain joins TRBV6-5 to TRBJ1-5, with 9 bases lining up with TRBD1. Trimming removed 6 bases from V and 3 bases from J; junction bases left unmatched: 6. CDR1 and CDR2 from the germline V gene are MNHEY and SVGAGI. The CDR3 has 15 amino acids.

The CDR3 region is CASSFRPRQETQYF. The CDR3 region has the DNA TGCGCCAGCAGCTTCAGACCTAGGCAAGAGACCCAGTACTTC. V usage is TRBV5-1 and J usage is TRBJ2-5; no definite D call. The germline gives CDR1 SGHRS, CDR2 YFSETQ. CDR3 length equals 14 residues. Trimming took 2 bases from V and 2 from J, leaving 10 bases between them.

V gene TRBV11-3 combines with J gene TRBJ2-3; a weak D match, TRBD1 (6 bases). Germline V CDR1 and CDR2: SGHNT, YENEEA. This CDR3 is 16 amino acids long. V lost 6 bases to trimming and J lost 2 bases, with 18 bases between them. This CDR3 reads CASRVGSGHLTDTQYF. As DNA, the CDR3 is TGTGCCAGCAGGGTCGGGTCGGGACACCTCACAGATACGCAGTATTTT. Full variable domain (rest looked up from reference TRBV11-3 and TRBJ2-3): EAGVVQSPRYKIIEKKQPVAFWCNPISGHNTLYWYLQNLGQGPELLIRYENEEAVDDSQLPKDRFSAERLKGVDSTLKIQPAELGDSAVYLCASRVGSGHLTDTQYFGPGTRLTVL.

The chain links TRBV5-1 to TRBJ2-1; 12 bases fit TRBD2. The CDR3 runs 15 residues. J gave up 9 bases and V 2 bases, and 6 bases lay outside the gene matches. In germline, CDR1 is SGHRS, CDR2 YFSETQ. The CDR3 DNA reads TGCGCCAGCAGCTTAGAGCTAGCGGGAGGGAGTGAGCAGTTCTTC. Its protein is CASSLELAGGSEQFF.

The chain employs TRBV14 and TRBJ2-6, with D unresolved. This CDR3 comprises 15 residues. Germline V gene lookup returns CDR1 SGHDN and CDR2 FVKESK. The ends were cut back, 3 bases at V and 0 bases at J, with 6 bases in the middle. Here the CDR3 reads CASSHRFSGANVLTF. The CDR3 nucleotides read TGTGCCAGCAGCCATAGATTCTCTGGGGCCAACGTCCTGACTTTC.

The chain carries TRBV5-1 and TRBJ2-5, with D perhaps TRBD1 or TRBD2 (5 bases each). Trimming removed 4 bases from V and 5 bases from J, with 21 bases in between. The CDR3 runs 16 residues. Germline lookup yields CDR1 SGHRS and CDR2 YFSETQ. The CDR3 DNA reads TGCGCCAGCAGCACTCTACCCGGGACCGGGCAGGAGACCCAGTACTTC. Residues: CASSTLPGTGQETQYF.

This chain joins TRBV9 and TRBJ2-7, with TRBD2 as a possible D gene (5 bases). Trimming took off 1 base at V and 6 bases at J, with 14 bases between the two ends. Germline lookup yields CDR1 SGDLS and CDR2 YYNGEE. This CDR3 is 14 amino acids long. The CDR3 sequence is CASSVFWSEAEQYF. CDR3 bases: TGTGCCAGCAGCGTATTCTGGTCGGAGGCCGAGCAGTACTTC. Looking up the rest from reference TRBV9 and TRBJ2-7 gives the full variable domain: DSGVTQTPKHLITATGQRVTLRCSPRSGDLSVYWYQQSLDQGLQFLIQYYNGEERAKGNILERFSAQQFPDLHSELNLSSLELGDSALYFCASSVFWSEAEQYFGPGTRLTVT.